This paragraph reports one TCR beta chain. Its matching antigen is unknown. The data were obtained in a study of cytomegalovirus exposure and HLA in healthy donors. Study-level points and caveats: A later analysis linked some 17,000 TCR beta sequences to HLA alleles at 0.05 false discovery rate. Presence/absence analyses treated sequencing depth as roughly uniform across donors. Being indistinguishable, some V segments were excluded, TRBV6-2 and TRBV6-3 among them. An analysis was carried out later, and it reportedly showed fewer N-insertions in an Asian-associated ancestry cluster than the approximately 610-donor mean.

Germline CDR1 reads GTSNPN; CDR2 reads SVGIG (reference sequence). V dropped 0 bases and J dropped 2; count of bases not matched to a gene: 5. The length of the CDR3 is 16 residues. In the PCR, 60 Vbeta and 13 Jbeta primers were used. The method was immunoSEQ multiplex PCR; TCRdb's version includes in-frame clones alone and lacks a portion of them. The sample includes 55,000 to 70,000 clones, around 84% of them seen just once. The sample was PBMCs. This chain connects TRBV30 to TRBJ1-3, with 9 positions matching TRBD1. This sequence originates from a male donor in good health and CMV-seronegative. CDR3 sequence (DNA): TGTGCCTGGAGTGTTCCCGGGACAGGGACTGGAAACACCATATATTTT. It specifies CAWSVPGTGTGNTIYF.